One sample yielded the 20 T cell receptor beta chains listed below, sequenced in a study of blood T cell repertoires in COVID-19. TCRdb keeps only in-frame clones here, not all; method: immunoSEQ multiplex PCR. The sample has some 240,000 clones, around 83% seen once. The sample consisted of PBMCs or T cells enriched from blood (not recorded which). The receptor set was obtained from a woman between 45 and 60 years old who had been exposed to COVID-19.

In this sample, this clone turned up once. The rearrangement links TRBV28 to TRBJ2-1; D is uncertain. The CDR3 length is 14 residues. CDR1 is MDHEN and CDR2 is SYDVKM in the germline V gene. V was trimmed by 5 bases and J by 4 bases, leaving 12 bases between them. CDR3 DNA sequence: TGTGCCAGCAGTACGATCGACATTTACAATGAGCAGTTCTTC. Translation gives CASSTIDIYNEQFF.

The chain combines TRBV14 with TRBJ2-5; TRBD1 aligns across 9 bases. The CDR3 runs to 15 residues. The V and J ends lost 4 bases and 5 bases, in that order; junction bases with no gene match: 8. Germline values: CDR1 SGHDN, CDR2 FVKESK. This CDR3 reads CASSRVQGAGETQYF. In DNA, the CDR3 is TGTGCCAGCAGCCGAGTACAGGGGGCAGGGGAGACCCAGTACTTC.

The chain combines TRBV30 with TRBJ1-1; D is uncertain. V lost 0 bases to trimming and J lost 12 bases, with 23 bases between them. The CDR3 runs to 15 residues. Germline CDR1 and CDR2: GTSNPN and SVGIG (reference sequence). For the CDR3, the DNA is TGTGCCTGGAGTGTGATCTCGGGCGCGGAGGAGAAAACTTTCTTT. Its protein product is CAWSVISGAEEKTFF. Looking up the rest from reference TRBV30 and TRBJ1-1 gives the full variable domain: SQTIHQWPATLVQPVGSPLSLECTVEGTSNPNLYWYRQAAGRGLQLLFYSVGIGQISSEVPQNLSASRPQDRQFILSSKKLLLSDSGFYLCAWSVISGAEEKTFFGQGTRLTVV.

This clone was detected only once. V gene TRBV7-9 combines with J gene TRBJ2-5, with D perhaps matching TRBD2 (7 bases). This CDR3 is 13 amino acids long. V was cut by 11 bases and J by 5 bases, with 18 bases left in between. Germline V CDR1 and CDR2: SEHNR, FQNEAQ (reference sequence). CDR3: CASRGARRETQYF. The CDR3, as DNA: TGTGCCTCCCGGGGGGCCCGGAGGGAGACCCAGTACTTC. The complete variable domain, with remaining parts taken from reference TRBV7-9 and TRBJ2-5, reads DTGVSQNPRHKITKRGQNVTFRCDPISEHNRLYWYRQTLGQGPEFLTYFQNEAQLEKSRLLSDRFSAERPKGSFSTLEIQRTEQGDSAMYLCASRGARRETQYFGPGTRLLVL.

This chain links TRBV29-1 with TRBJ2-1; 8 bases line up with TRBD2. Trimming took 4 bases from V and 0 from J; bases not matched to a gene: 5. There are 15 residues in the CDR3. In germline, CDR1 is SQVTM, CDR2 ANQGSEA. In DNA form, the CDR3 reads TGCAGCGTTGTGCGGGCGGGGGGCTCCTACAATGAGCAGTTCTTC. Its translation: CSVVRAGGSYNEQFF.

The V call is TRBV7-9, the J call TRBJ2-1; 14 bases align to TRBD2. V was pared by 5 bases and J by 5 bases, with 5 bases of the junction left unmatched. This CDR3 region has 16 residues. Germline assignment: CDR1 SEHNR and CDR2 FQNEAQ (reference sequence). As DNA, the CDR3 is TGTGCCAGCAGCCCGGGACTAGCGGGGGCGAACAATGAGCAGTTCTTC. Protein product: CASSPGLAGANNEQFF.

The J gene is TRBJ2-7, the V gene TRBV21-1; TRBD1, as called in the table, went unchecked against the DNA. TRBV21-1 is labeled a pseudogene. The CDR3 extends over 15 amino acids. The CDR3 DNA reads as TGTGCCAGCAGCAAAGGACGACAGGGTTCCTACGAGCAGTACTTC. Protein sequence: CASSKGRQGSYEQYF.

The chain joins TRBV3-1 (or the pseudogene TRBV3-2) to TRBJ2-5; 11 bases fit TRBD2. The CDR3 is 14 residues long. CDR1 and CDR2 (germline): LGHDT, YNNKEL (reference sequence). The junction had 1 base not matched to a gene; V was cut back by 3 bases and J by 4 bases. The CDR3 reads CASSHLAGGETQYF. The CDR3 nucleotides read TGTGCCAGCAGCCACCTAGCGGGGGGAGAGACCCAGTACTTC.

The chain couples TRBV3-1 (or the pseudogene TRBV3-2) to TRBJ2-3; 8 nucleotides align to TRBD2. CDR3 length equals 20 residues. Germline V gene lookup returns CDR1 LGHDT and CDR2 YNNKEL (reference sequence). Losses at the gene ends were 0 bases for V and 2 bases for J; bases not matched to a gene: 16. The CDR3 DNA sequence: TGTGCCAGCAGCCAAGATTTCGATGCTACGAGCGGGGGCCACACAGATACGCAGTATTTT. Protein sequence: CASSQDFDATSGGHTDTQYF.

This clone has a handful of counts. This chain connects TRBV12-3 or TRBV12-4 to TRBJ1-1; the match to TRBD1 covers 9 bases. V dropped 6 bases and J dropped 9; count of bases not matched to a gene: 8. The CDR3 has 13 residues. The CDR3 bases are TGTGCCAGCAGCTCATCGACAGGGGGGAAAGCTTTCTTT. Its translation: CASSSSTGGKAFF.

The chain couples TRBV7-9 to TRBJ1-5, with 7 bases matching TRBD1. Germline trimming cut 4 bases from V and 4 bases from J; bases unmatched to any gene: 10. Looked up from germline, CDR1 is SEHNR and CDR2 is FQNEAQ (reference sequence). CDR3 length equals 16 residues. CDR3 sequence: CASSSRTGTENQPQHF. The CDR3 DNA follows: TGTGCCAGCAGCTCCCGCACGGGGACAGAGAATCAGCCCCAGCATTTT.

The chain uses TRBV6-5 and TRBJ2-2, with D tentatively TRBD1 (5 bases). The CDR3 extends over 13 amino acids. Deletions cut 6 bases from V and 4 bases from J, with 9 bases between. The V gene's germline CDR1 is MNHEY and CDR2 SVGAGI. The CDR3 DNA reads TGTGCCAGCAGGGGGCACGGCACCGGGGAGCTGTTTTTT. Its translation: CASRGHGTGELFF.

V is TRBV12-5 and J is TRBJ1-2, with a weak D call TRBD1 (6 bases). CDR1 is LGHNT and CDR2 is FRNRAP in the germline V gene. CDR3 size: 13 residues. V shed 6 bases and J shed 7 bases, with 15 bases lying between them. DNA for the CDR3: TGTGCTAGTGGCTTCGGGACATTGGCTGGCTACACCTTC. Translated: CASGFGTLAGYTF.

The rearrangement uses TRBV28 and TRBJ1-1; weak D call: TRBD1 (5 bases). Germline-derived CDR1 and CDR2 are MDHEN and SYDVKM. Trimming removed 5 bases from V and 0 bases from J, with 10 bases in between. The CDR3 sequence is 14 residues long. The CDR3 sequence is CASSVGVLNTEAFF. CDR3 bases: TGTGCCAGCAGTGTAGGGGTCTTGAACACTGAAGCTTTCTTT. Supplemented by reference TRBV28 and TRBJ1-1, the full variable domain reads DVKVTQSSRYLVKRTGEKVFLECVQDMDHENMFWYRQDPGLGLRLIYFSYDVKMKEKGDIPEGYSVSREKKERFSLILESASTNQTSMYLCASSVGVLNTEAFFGQGTRLTVV.

The chain carries TRBV27 and TRBJ1-6; TRBD1 matches at 7 bases. This CDR3 region has 14 residues. The germline CDR1 and CDR2 sequences are MNHEY and SMNVEV (reference sequence). J lost 9 bases, V lost 5 bases, and 7 bases had no gene match. The CDR3 DNA reads TGTGCCAGCAGTCCCGATACAGGGGTTTCACCCCTCCACTTT. Translated, it gives CASSPDTGVSPLHF.

The rearrangement joins TRBV10-3 to TRBJ2-7; TRBD1 might be the D (7 bases). There are 13 residues in the CDR3. Germline CDR1 ENHRY, CDR2 SYGVKD. The V end lost 6 bases, the J end lost 1 base, and 10 bases lay between the germline ends. In DNA, the CDR3 is TGTGCCATCAGGGGGGGACAGTCCTACGAGCAGTACTTC. Translated: CAIRGGQSYEQYF.

This clone was seen only once. This rearrangement joins TRBV24-1 to TRBJ2-1; 7 bases are shared with TRBD2. CDR1 and CDR2 from the germline V gene are KGHDR and SFDVKD. V lost 2 bases and J lost 9; bases outside the gene matches: 3. There are 13 residues in the CDR3. CDR3 in amino acids: CATSDSREGEQFF. For the CDR3, the DNA is TGTGCCACCAGTGATTCCAGGGAGGGTGAGCAGTTCTTC.

Regarding this clone: This CDR3 is also generated by other DNA sequences in the sample. V and J are TRBV10-3 and TRBJ1-1; a possible D gene is TRBD1 (6 bases). CDR1 and CDR2 from the germline V gene are ENHRY and SYGVKD. V lost 3 bases to trimming and J lost 4 bases, with 9 bases between them. The CDR3 spans 13 residues. The CDR3 here is CAISDQGGTEAFF. The CDR3 DNA reads as TGTGCCATCAGTGACCAAGGGGGCACTGAAGCTTTCTTT.

This clone has a handful of counts. The genes are TRBV6-5 and TRBJ1-6; D not certain. The V end lost 7 bases, the J end lost 1 base, and 8 bases lay between the germline ends. Per the germline V gene, CDR1 is MNHEY and CDR2 is SVGAGI. The CDR3 sequence is 14 residues long. CDR3 DNA sequence: TGTGCCAGCACCCTGAGGTCCTATAATTCACCCCTCCACTTT. It yields the protein CASTLRSYNSPLHF.

V is TRBV7-9 and J is TRBJ2-1; 11 bases line up with TRBD2. V was clipped by 6 bases and J by 7 bases; unmatched bases: 11. Germline V gene data show CDR1 as SEHNR and CDR2 as FQNEAQ (reference sequence). The CDR3 has 16 amino acids. Written as DNA, the CDR3 is TGTGCCAGCAGTCTAGGGGGACTAGCGGTTAAAAATGAGCAGTTCTTC. This codes for CASSLGGLAVKNEQFF.